The 30 T cell receptor beta chains below come from one sample, sequenced in a study of T-cell memory formation after mild COVID-19. MiXCR was run by TCRdb on the 5' RACE reads, yielding one entry per CDR3 protein. Of 35,000 to 50,000 distinct CDR3 sequences in the sample, more than 9% were seen once. The specimen sequenced was PBMCs or a T cell subset sorted from them (not recorded which). These receptors originate from an adult woman who had mild COVID-19 (a few samples of this study predate the infection). Cell type and time point are not known.

The table lists this clonotype with many counts. V gene TRBV5-5 combines with J gene TRBJ2-1; D might be TRBD2 (5 bases). The CDR3 has 15 amino acids. Trimming left V 0 bases short and J 6 bases short, with 13 bases between. Germline CDR1 is SGHKS and CDR2 is YYEKEE (reference sequence). The CDR3 loop reads CASSLELGGVNEQFF. CDR3 in DNA: TGTGCCAGCAGCTTGGAACTAGGTGGAGTCAATGAGCAGTTCTTC.

This clonotype was seen a handful of times. The rearrangement links TRBV29-1 to TRBJ1-4, with no clear D. The V and J ends lost 4 bases and 6 bases respectively, with 9 bases between them. The CDR3 sequence is 12 residues long. Germline CDR1 SQVTM, CDR2 ANQGSEA. The CDR3 DNA follows: TGCAGCGTTGGGGCTGATCATGAAAAACTGTTTTTT. Translated: CSVGADHEKLFF.

This clonotype occurred a few times. V is TRBV5-6 and J is TRBJ2-5, with D perhaps matching TRBD1 (6 bases). The germline gives CDR1 SGHDT, CDR2 YYEEEE. The CDR3 consists of 17 residues. V lost 4 bases, J lost 1 base, and 20 bases lay in between. The CDR3 region is CASSPGTLRWAQETQYF. Here the CDR3 DNA reads TGTGCCAGCAGCCCCGGGACACTCCGCTGGGCCCAAGAGACCCAGTACTTC.

This clonotype was detected a few times. The chain is built from TRBV6-2 or TRBV6-3 and TRBJ2-7; 14 positions match TRBD2. The V segment lost 5 bases and the J segment 9 bases; nucleotides outside the gene matches: 6. Germline values: CDR1 MNHEY, CDR2 SVGEGT. The CDR3 spans 14 residues. The CDR3: CASSMTSGRAGQYF. As DNA, the CDR3 is TGTGCCAGCAGTATGACTAGCGGGAGGGCAGGGCAGTACTTC.

This chain links TRBV18 with TRBJ2-7; D tentatively reads TRBD1 or TRBD2 (5 bases each). The V and J ends lost 3 bases and 0 bases respectively, with 12 bases between them. Germline V gene data show CDR1 as KGHSH and CDR2 as LQKENI. The CDR3 is made up of 15 amino acids. This CDR3 reads CASSPKPGSSYEQYF. The CDR3 region has the DNA TGTGCCAGCTCACCTAAACCAGGGAGCTCCTACGAGCAGTACTTC.

At least ten counts were recorded for this clonotype. This chain links TRBV20-1 with TRBJ2-2, with D tentatively TRBD1 (6 bases). CDR3 length: 16 residues. Trimming removed 0 bases at V and 0 bases at J, with 11 bases between. Germline-derived CDR1 and CDR2 are DFQATT and SNEGSKA (reference sequence). The CDR3 reads CSARDVGTSNTGELFF. Written as DNA, the CDR3 is TGCAGTGCTAGAGATGTCGGGACATCGAACACCGGGGAGCTGTTTTTT.

V is TRBV7-2 and J is TRBJ1-1, with D possibly matching TRBD1 (6 bases). V gave up 5 bases and J gave up 4 bases, with 11 bases separating them. CDR3 length: 13 amino acids. Looked up from germline, CDR1 is SGHTA and CDR2 is FQGNSA. CDR3 sequence reads: CASSKGGGTEAFF. The CDR3 DNA reads as TGTGCCAGCAGCAAAGGGGGAGGCACTGAAGCTTTCTTT.

This clonotype was counted at least ten times. J is TRBJ2-6 and V is TRBV20-1; D unresolved. The V and J ends lost 0 bases and 2 bases respectively, with 8 bases between them. This CDR3 is built from 15 residues. CDR1 DFQATT and CDR2 SNEGSKA come from the germline V gene (reference sequence). CDR3 in DNA: TGCAGTGCTAGAGAAGGCGGAGCTGGGGCCAACGTCCTGACTTTC. Translated: CSAREGGAGANVLTF.

The V call is TRBV20-1, the J call TRBJ1-2, with TRBD1 matching 7 bases. This CDR3 comprises 14 residues. Germline-derived CDR1 and CDR2 are DFQATT and SNEGSKA (reference sequence). J was trimmed by 4 bases and V by 2 bases; bases with no gene match: 7. The CDR3 protein is CSARSGGQSYGYTF. In DNA form, the CDR3 reads TGCAGTGCTAGATCCGGGGGACAGAGCTATGGCTACACCTTC.

This clonotype was recorded many times. The chain carries TRBV4-3 and TRBJ2-7; TRBD1 agrees at 8 bases. The CDR3 consists of 13 residues. J was trimmed by 5 bases and V by 2 bases; bases with no gene match: 2. Germline CDR1 LGHNA, CDR2 YSLEER. The CDR3 DNA sequence: TGCGCCAGCAGCCAACGGACAGGGAACGAGCAGTACTTC. This translates into CASSQRTGNEQYF.

This clonotype was seen many times. The chain carries TRBV6-4 and TRBJ2-3, with 8 bases identical to TRBD2. This CDR3 contains 14 residues. From germline, CDR1 is MRHNA and CDR2 SNTAGT. Germline trimming cut 3 bases from V and 2 bases from J; bases unmatched to any gene: 1. CDR3 DNA sequence: TGTGCCAGCAGTGAAGCGGGGGCCACAGATACGCAGTATTTT. It yields the protein CASSEAGATDTQYF.

The rearrangement links TRBV6-6 to TRBJ1-2; a weak D match, TRBD1 (6 bases). The length of the CDR3 is 15 residues. From germline, CDR1 is MNHNY and CDR2 SVGAGI (reference sequence). Trimming removed 6 bases from V and 5 bases from J, with 19 bases in between. The CDR3, as DNA: TGTGCCAGCAGCGGATCAGGGGCAGATGGATATGGCTACACCTTC. Protein: CASSGSGADGYGYTF.

This clonotype was recorded a few times. The rearrangement uses TRBV18 and TRBJ1-1; D is unclear. Looked up from germline, CDR1 is KGHSH and CDR2 is LQKENI. The CDR3 totals 13 residues. The germline V and J ends were trimmed by 5 bases and 1 base, with 8 bases remaining between them. As DNA, the CDR3 is TGTGCCAGCTCATCGACACAGAACACTGAAGCTTTCTTT. It translates to CASSSTQNTEAFF.

This clonotype came up once. J is TRBJ2-3 and V is TRBV20-1, with 7 bases lining up with TRBD2. The germline gives CDR1 DFQATT, CDR2 SNEGSKA (reference sequence). J was trimmed by 1 base and V by 5 bases; bases with no gene match: 6. The CDR3 sequence is 14 residues long. For the CDR3, the DNA is TGCAGTGCTCGGGAGGCTCCGGGCACAGATACGCAGTATTTT. It codes for CSAREAPGTDTQYF.

This chain uses TRBV12-3 or TRBV12-4 with TRBJ2-5, with 8 nucleotides matching TRBD1. The CDR3 is 14 residues long. The J segment lost 5 bases and the V segment lost 5 bases, leaving 7 bases of the junction unmatched. The CDR3: CASSETGEVETQYF. The CDR3 DNA is TGTGCCAGCAGTGAGACAGGGGAGGTGGAGACCCAGTACTTC.

Many counts were recorded for this clonotype. This sequence joins TRBV18 and TRBJ2-5, with unresolved D. In germline, CDR1 is KGHSH, CDR2 LQKENI. The ends were cut back, 2 bases at V and 1 base at J, with 8 bases in the middle. This CDR3 is built from 14 residues. The DNA for the CDR3 is TGTGCCAGCTCACCAGGCCCCAGCCAAGAGACCCAGTACTTC. It translates to CASSPGPSQETQYF.

This chain links TRBV30 with TRBJ2-1, with a tentative D call TRBD2 (5 bases). CDR1 is GTSNPN and CDR2 is SVGIG in the germline V gene (reference sequence). Trimming left V 0 bases short and J 0 bases short, with 9 bases between. This CDR3 region has 15 residues. In nucleotides, the CDR3 is TGTGCCTGGAGTGTACGAGGGAGCTCCTACAATGAGCAGTTCTTC. As protein: CAWSVRGSSYNEQFF.

This clonotype was observed a few times. The CDR3 loop reads CASSPRSSGYYEQYF. In DNA, the CDR3 is TGTGCCAGCAGTCCCAGATCTAGCGGATATTACGAGCAGTACTTC. This sequence joins TRBV27 and TRBJ2-7; 7 bases map to TRBD2. The CDR3 spans 15 residues. Unmatched junction bases numbered 11, after V lost 5 bases and J lost 4 bases. Per the germline V gene, CDR1 is MNHEY and CDR2 is SMNVEV (reference sequence).

The rearrangement uses TRBV29-1 and TRBJ2-1; D gene uncertain. The germline V gene encodes CDR1 SQVTM and CDR2 ANQGSEA. This CDR3 is 12 amino acids long. Trimming stripped 7 bases from V and 4 bases from J, with 11 bases between. The chain's CDR3 is CSDSGMYNEQFF. The CDR3, as DNA: TGCAGCGATTCAGGCATGTACAATGAGCAGTTCTTC.

The V gene is TRBV2, the J gene TRBJ2-1; D possibly matches TRBD1 or TRBD2 (6 bases each). The CDR3 runs 15 residues. Trimming pared 4 bases from V and 7 bases from J, leaving 17 bases between. Germline CDR1 and CDR2: SNHLY and FYNNEI. The DNA for the CDR3 is TGTGCCAGCAGTGGAGAGGGGGGACCAAGGAATGAGCAGTTCTTC. Amino acids: CASSGEGGPRNEQFF.

Judged by abundance, this clonotype is medium-sized. The chain links TRBV5-1 to TRBJ2-7, with TRBD1 matching 7 bases. Unmatched junction bases numbered 3, after V lost 3 bases and J lost 0 bases. This CDR3 spans 14 amino acids. CDR1 is SGHRS, CDR2 YFSETQ, per germline. The CDR3 region is CASSYDRASYEQYF. The DNA of the CDR3 is TGCGCCAGCAGCTACGACAGGGCCTCCTACGAGCAGTACTTC.

This clonotype was seen ten or more times. The genes are TRBV29-1 and TRBJ2-1, with D unresolved. Germline CDR1 and CDR2: SQVTM and ANQGSEA. The CDR3 runs to 11 residues. V was shortened by 4 bases and J by 5 bases, with 6 bases between the two germline ends. The DNA for the CDR3 is TGCAGCGTTGTATCGGACAATGAGCAGTTCTTC. Protein: CSVVSDNEQFF.

This clonotype was observed many times. The rearrangement joins TRBV5-4 to TRBJ2-7; the D is unclear. Germline V gene sequence: CDR1 SGHNT, CDR2 YYREEE (reference sequence). This CDR3 has 16 residues. The V end lost 0 bases, the J end lost 4 bases, and 17 bases lay between the germline ends. The chain's CDR3 is CASSLDVMAGDYEQYF. CDR3 DNA sequence: TGTGCCAGCAGCTTGGATGTCATGGCAGGCGATTACGAGCAGTACTTC.

The chain employs TRBV4-3 and TRBJ2-1; 12 bases are shared with TRBD2. CDR1 is LGHNA, CDR2 YSLEER, per germline. V was pared by 0 bases and J by 9 bases, with 12 bases of the junction left unmatched. The CDR3 has 18 residues. CDR3: CASSQELRLAGEFSEQFF. The CDR3 coding sequence is TGCGCCAGCAGCCAAGAGTTAAGACTAGCGGGAGAGTTCAGTGAGCAGTTCTTC.

This clonotype was observed a handful of times. The rearrangement links TRBV10-3 to TRBJ2-4; D not resolved. Per germline, CDR1 ENHRY and CDR2 SYGVKD. The CDR3 extends over 15 amino acids. V was cut by 3 bases and J by 0 bases, with 9 bases left in between. The CDR3 DNA reads as TGTGCCATCAGTGACCCGTCCTTAGCCAAAAACATTCAGTACTTC. It is translated as CAISDPSLAKNIQYF.

The chain joins TRBV7-9 to TRBJ2-1, with 12 bases matching TRBD2. Germline CDR1 and CDR2: SEHNR and FQNEAQ (reference sequence). The junction had 15 bases not matched to a gene; V was cut back by 8 bases and J by 13 bases. CDR3 length: 15 residues. In nucleotides, the CDR3 is TGTGCCAGCCGGCTAGCGGGGGGGTCACAAGAGACCCAGTTCTTC. This codes for CASRLAGGSQETQFF. The entire variable domain, with the rest obtained from reference TRBV7-9 and TRBJ2-1, is as follows: DTGVSQNPRHKITKRGQNVTFRCDPISEHNRLYWYRQTLGQGPEFLTYFQNEAQLEKSRLLSDRFSAERPKGSFSTLEIQRTEQGDSAMYLCASRLAGGSQETQFFGPGTRLTVL.

The table lists this clonotype with a few counts. The CDR3 region is CSALGQGMNTEAFF. CDR3 nucleotide sequence: TGCAGTGCACTAGGACAGGGGATGAACACTGAAGCTTTCTTT. The chain employs TRBV20-1 and TRBJ1-1; TRBD1 agrees at 9 bases. Unmatched junction bases numbered 5, after V lost 6 bases and J lost 0 bases. Germline CDR1 DFQATT, CDR2 SNEGSKA (reference sequence). This CDR3 has 14 residues.

As DNA, the CDR3 is TGTGCCAGCAGCCCCGGCTACCGAGGGGGAGTCACTGAAGCTTTCTTT. Protein: CASSPGYRGGVTEAFF. The V call is TRBV6-2 or TRBV6-3, the J call TRBJ1-1; D is possibly TRBD1 (6 bases). Deletions cut 6 bases from V and 4 bases from J, with 21 bases between. This CDR3 region has 16 residues. Germline-derived CDR1 and CDR2 are MNHEY and SVGEGT.

This clonotype has a handful of counts. The genes are TRBV7-3 and TRBJ2-7, with TRBD1 identical over 9 bases. Germline V gives CDR1 SGHTA, CDR2 FQGTGA. The CDR3 consists of 15 residues. The trim removed 5 bases at V and 3 bases at J, leaving 8 bases unmatched. CDR3 sequence (DNA): TGTGCCAGCAGCCCGGGGACAGGGTACGGCTACGAGCAGTACTTC. This translates into CASSPGTGYGYEQYF.

The sample holds a few counts of this clonotype. The genes are TRBV4-3 and TRBJ2-1; a weak D match, TRBD2 (6 bases). Trimming shortened V by 2 bases and J by 15 bases, and 17 bases separated the two germline ends. In germline, CDR1 is LGHNA, CDR2 YSLEER. This CDR3 comprises 13 residues. The CDR3 protein is CASSQPGLPVPFF. The CDR3 DNA sequence: TGCGCCAGCAGCCAACCGGGACTCCCGGTTCCGTTCTTC.